The sample holds a few counts of the clone carrying this T cell receptor (beta chain). This sample stems from a study of T cell clones after liver transplantation. Repertoires were generated with immunoSEQ multiplex PCR, while TCRdb's copy carries only in-frame clones and drops some. The sample includes tens of thousands of clones, 71% of them seen just once. Germline lookup yields CDR1 PRHDT and CDR2 FYEKMQ (reference sequence). CDR3 length: 15 residues. Trimming shortened V by 1 base and J by 10 bases, and 18 bases separated the two germline ends. This material consisted of CD4+ T cells from blood, taken before liver transplant. The TCR was taken from a human donor who received a liver transplant. V usage is TRBV13 and J usage is TRBJ2-3, with D maybe TRBD2 (7 bases). CDR3 loop: CASSLDGGAGTAQYF. The CDR3 bases are TGTGCCAGCAGCTTAGATGGGGGGGCAGGGACCGCGCAGTATTTT. The variable domain in full, completed from reference TRBV13 and TRBJ2-3, reads AAGVIQSPRHLIKEKRETATLKCYPIPRHDTVYWYQQGPGQDPQFLISFYEKMQSDKGSIPDRFSAQQFSDYHSELNMSSLELGDSALYFCASSLDGGAGTAQYFGPGTRLTVL.